The clone carrying this T cell receptor beta chain was counted a single time. Its antigen is unidentified. The data belong to a study of radiation and T cells in renal cell carcinoma. General study findings and limits: In blood, top tumor clones expanded by 2 weeks, shrinking by 4. Baseline intratumoral clonotype presence is unknown without pretreatment biopsies.

The V gene lost 6 bases and the J gene lost 8 bases, with 19 bases spanning the gap. CDR1 MNHNY and CDR2 SVGAGI come from the germline V gene (reference sequence). The CDR3 is 14 amino acids. Time point specified: blood 2 weeks post-SBRT. Treatment specified: 15 Gy SBRT to primary tumor, nephrectomy 4 weeks later. This renal cell carcinoma was of the clear cell type. Clones were read by immunoSEQ multiplex PCR, and TCRdb kept only the in-frame ones, dropping some. The table includes more than 100,000 clones, about 88% detected once. The sequence came from a woman between 65 and 79 years old with renal cell carcinoma. Sequenced here: blood, sampled from a patient whose treatment included radiotherapy and nephrectomy. The chain joins TRBV6-6 to TRBJ1-1; D is possibly TRBD1 (5 bases). In DNA, the CDR3 is TGTGCCAGCAGCGCTGGGACCTTCACTGGGGAAGCTTTCTTT. Residues: CASSAGTFTGEAFF.